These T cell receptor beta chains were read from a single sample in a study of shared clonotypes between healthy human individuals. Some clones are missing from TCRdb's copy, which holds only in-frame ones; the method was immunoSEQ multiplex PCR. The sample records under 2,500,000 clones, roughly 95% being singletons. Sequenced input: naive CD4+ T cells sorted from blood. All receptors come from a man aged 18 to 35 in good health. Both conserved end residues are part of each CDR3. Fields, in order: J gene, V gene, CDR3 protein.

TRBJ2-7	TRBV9	CASSAAGGPYEQYF
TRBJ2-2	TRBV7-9	CASSLGTVSTGELFF
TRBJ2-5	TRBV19	CASSKSAGEGETQYF
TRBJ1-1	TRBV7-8	CASSSGTGVNTEAFF
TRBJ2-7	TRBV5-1	CASSLYPPTSDGSNRGSYEQYF
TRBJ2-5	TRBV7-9	CASSLGEVGSGTQYF
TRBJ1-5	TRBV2	CASRGGRGDGNQPQHF
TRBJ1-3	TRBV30	CAWSVEGLSGNTIYF
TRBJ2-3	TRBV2	CASRLRDTQYF
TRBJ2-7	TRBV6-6	CASSGTGNEQYF
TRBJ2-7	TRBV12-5	CASGLVQGPAYEQYF
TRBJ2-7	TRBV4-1	CASSPTAGTTYEQYF
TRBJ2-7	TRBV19	CASSSSSTGYSYEQYF
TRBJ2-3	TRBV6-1	CASRAGLAGTDTQYF
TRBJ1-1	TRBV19	CASRRQFENTEAFF
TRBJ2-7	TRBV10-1	CASSESPSPTYEQYF
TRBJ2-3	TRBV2	CASSDLQGLDTQYF
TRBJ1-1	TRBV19	CASSIPAGQEWNTEAFF
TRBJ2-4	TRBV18	CASSSTGGSAKNIQYF
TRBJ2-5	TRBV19	CASSIGAGGTLETQYF
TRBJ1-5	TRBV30	CAGTGGTNQPQHF
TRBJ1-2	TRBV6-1	CASSAPGRGRNGYTF
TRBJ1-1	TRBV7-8	CASSLQQGAMTEAFF
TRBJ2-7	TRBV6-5	CARAYEQYF
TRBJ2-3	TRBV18	CASSPSTDTQYF
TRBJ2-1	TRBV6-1	CASTGATNNNEQFF
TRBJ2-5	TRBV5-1	CASRDELVGDETQYF
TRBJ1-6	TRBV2	CASTGKQPLHF
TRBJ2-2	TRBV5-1	CASSHRAQGQANTGELFF
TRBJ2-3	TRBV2	CASSEPGGPSDTQYF
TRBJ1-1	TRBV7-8	CASSLAGTANTEAFF
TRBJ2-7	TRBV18	CASSPISGGANEQYF
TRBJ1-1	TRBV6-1	CASSNTYFEAFF
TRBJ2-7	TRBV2	CASARDRVYEQYF
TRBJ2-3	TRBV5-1	CASRRQGVLTDTQYF
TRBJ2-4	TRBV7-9	CASSHGTQNIQYF
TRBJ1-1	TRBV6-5	CASSYEGPVNTEAFF
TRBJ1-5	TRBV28	CASSFPQIQGVPQHF
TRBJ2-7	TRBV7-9	CASSLAGTEYEQYF
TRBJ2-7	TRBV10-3	CAIATGATYEQYF
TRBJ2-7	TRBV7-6	CASSLGREGDEQYF